This T cell receptor (beta chain) comes out of a study of T-cell memory formation after mild COVID-19. TCRdb used MiXCR to reprocess the 5' RACE reads, holding one entry per CDR3 protein. The sample lists a few hundred thousand distinct CDR3 sequences, approximately 16% seen once, with 20% to 25% in the top ten. This clonotype showed up many times. The CDR3 covers 15 residues. V lost 4 bases to trimming and J lost 3 bases; unmatched junction nucleotides: 4. Germline assignment: CDR1 LGHNA and CDR2 YSLEER. The receptor's source is a young man who had mild COVID-19 (a few samples of this study predate the infection). Cell type and time point are not known. The source material was PBMCs or a T cell subset sorted from them (not recorded which). The rearrangement uses TRBV4-3 and TRBJ2-3; 10 bases match TRBD1. The CDR3 region is CASSLGTGETDTQYF. The CDR3 region has the DNA TGCGCCAGCAGCCTCGGGACAGGGGAGACAGATACGCAGTATTTT.